The TCR beta chain under discussion was sequenced for a study of T cells in localized non-small cell lung cancer. Some clones are missing from TCRdb's copy, which holds only in-frame ones; the method was immunoSEQ multiplex PCR. The table includes approximately 49,000 clones, approximately 75% detected once. V dropped 5 bases and J dropped 2; count of bases not matched to a gene: 12. The CDR3 length is 17 residues. Germline V lookup: CDR1 SGHTA, CDR2 FQGNSA. The genes are TRBV7-2 and TRBJ2-3; the match to TRBD1 covers 8 bases. Sample: peripheral blood, taken before any cancer treatment. The source of this sequence is a man between 35 and 75 years old with stage I squamous cell lung carcinoma. The CDR3 sequence: CASSQGAIAGFTDTQYF. The CDR3 nucleotides are TGTGCCAGCAGCCAGGGGGCCATCGCGGGGTTCACAGATACGCAGTATTTT.